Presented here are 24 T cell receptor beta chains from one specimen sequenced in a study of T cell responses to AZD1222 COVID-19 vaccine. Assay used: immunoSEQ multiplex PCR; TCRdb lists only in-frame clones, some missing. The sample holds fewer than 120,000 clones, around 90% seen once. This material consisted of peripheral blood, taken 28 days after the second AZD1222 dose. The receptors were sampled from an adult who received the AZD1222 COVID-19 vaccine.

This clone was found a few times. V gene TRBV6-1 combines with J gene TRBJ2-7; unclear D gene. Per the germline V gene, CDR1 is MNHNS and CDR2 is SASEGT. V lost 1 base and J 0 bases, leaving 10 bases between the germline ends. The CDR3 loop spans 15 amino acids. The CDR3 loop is CASSEVLESSYEQYF. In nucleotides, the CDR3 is TGTGCCAGCAGTGAAGTATTGGAAAGCTCCTACGAGCAGTACTTC.

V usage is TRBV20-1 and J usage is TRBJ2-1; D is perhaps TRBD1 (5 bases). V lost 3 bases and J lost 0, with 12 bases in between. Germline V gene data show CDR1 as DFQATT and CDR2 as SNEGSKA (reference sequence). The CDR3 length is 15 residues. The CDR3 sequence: CSASAGQGSYNEQFF. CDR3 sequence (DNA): TGCAGTGCTAGTGCCGGGCAGGGCTCCTACAATGAGCAGTTCTTC.

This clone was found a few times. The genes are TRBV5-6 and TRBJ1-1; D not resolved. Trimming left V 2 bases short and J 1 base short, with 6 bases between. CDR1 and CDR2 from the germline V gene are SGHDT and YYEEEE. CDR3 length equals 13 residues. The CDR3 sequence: CASSFQSNTEAFF. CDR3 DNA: TGTGCCAGCAGCTTCCAGTCGAACACTGAAGCTTTCTTT.

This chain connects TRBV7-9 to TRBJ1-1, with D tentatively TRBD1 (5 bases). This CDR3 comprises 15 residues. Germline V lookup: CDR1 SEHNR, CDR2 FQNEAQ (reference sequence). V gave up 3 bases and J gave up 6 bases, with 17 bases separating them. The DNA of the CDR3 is TGTGCCAGCAGCTTGGTCGGGGGAGGGCGACCTGAAGCTTTCTTT. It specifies CASSLVGGGRPEAFF.

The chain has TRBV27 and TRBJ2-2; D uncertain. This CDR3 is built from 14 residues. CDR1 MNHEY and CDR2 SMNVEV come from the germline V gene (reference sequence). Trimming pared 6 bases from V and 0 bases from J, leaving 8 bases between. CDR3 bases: TGTGCCAGCAGCCCTTATTCGAACACCGGGGAGCTGTTTTTT. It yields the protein CASSPYSNTGELFF.

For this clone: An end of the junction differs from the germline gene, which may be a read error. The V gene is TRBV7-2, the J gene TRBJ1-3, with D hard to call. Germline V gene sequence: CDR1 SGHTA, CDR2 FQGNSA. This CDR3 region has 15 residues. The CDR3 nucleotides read TGTGCCAGCAGCCTAGCTCCTACCTCTGGAAACACCATATATTTT. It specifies CASSLAPTSGNTIYF.

The CDR3 protein is CASSRTDRVYGYTF. The CDR3 DNA sequence: TGTGCCAGCTCACGAACGGACAGGGTCTATGGCTACACCTTC. The chain uses TRBV18 and TRBJ1-2; the match to TRBD1 covers 8 bases. The germline CDR1 and CDR2 sequences are KGHSH and LQKENI. Germline trimming cut 4 bases from V and 4 bases from J; bases unmatched to any gene: 5. CDR3 size: 14 residues.

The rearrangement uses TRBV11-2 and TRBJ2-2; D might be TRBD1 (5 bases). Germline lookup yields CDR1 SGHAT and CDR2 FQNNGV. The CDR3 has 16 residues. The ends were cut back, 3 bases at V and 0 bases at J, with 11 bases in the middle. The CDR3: CASSFSGRANTGELFF. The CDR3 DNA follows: TGTGCCAGCAGCTTTTCAGGCAGGGCGAACACCGGGGAGCTGTTTTTT.

The CDR3 loop reads CASSAQGSGELFF. The CDR3 nucleotides are TGTGCCAGCAGCGCACAGGGGTCCGGGGAGCTGTTTTTT. This chain connects TRBV7-2 to TRBJ2-2; 7 bases line up with TRBD1. Germline-derived CDR1 and CDR2 are SGHTA and FQGNSA. This CDR3 region has 13 residues. Unmatched junction bases numbered 3, after V lost 5 bases and J lost 6 bases.

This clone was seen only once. The CDR3 loop is CASSLGTELNTEAFF. CDR3 DNA sequence: TGTGCCAGCAGCCTCGGGACAGAGTTGAACACTGAAGCTTTCTTT. This chain links TRBV5-5 with TRBJ1-1; 7 bases are a match to TRBD1. Germline CDR1 is SGHKS and CDR2 is YYEKEE (reference sequence). The CDR3 is 15 residues long. Trimming removed 4 bases from V and 0 bases from J; junction bases left unmatched: 6.

CDR3 nucleotides: TGTGCCAGCTCACCAGGGAGCAGGGTGGACACTGAAGCTTTCTTT. Translation gives CASSPGSRVDTEAFF. The chain carries TRBV18 and TRBJ1-1, with TRBD1 as a possible D gene (5 bases). The V gene lost 2 bases and the J gene lost 3 bases, with 13 bases spanning the gap. This CDR3 is 15 amino acids long. Per the germline V gene, CDR1 is KGHSH and CDR2 is LQKENI.

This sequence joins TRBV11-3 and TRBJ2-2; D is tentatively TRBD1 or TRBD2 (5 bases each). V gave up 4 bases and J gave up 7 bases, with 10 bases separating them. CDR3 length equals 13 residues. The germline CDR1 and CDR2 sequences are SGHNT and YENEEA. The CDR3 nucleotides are TGTGCCAGCAGCTCAACGAGGGGCGGGGAGCTGTTTTTT. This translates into CASSSTRGGELFF.

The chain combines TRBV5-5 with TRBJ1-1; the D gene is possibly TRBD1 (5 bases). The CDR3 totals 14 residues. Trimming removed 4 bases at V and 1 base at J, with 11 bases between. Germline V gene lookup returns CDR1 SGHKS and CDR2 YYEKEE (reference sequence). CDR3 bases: TGTGCCAGCAGCAGACAGCCTTCGAACACTGAAGCTTTCTTT. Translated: CASSRQPSNTEAFF.

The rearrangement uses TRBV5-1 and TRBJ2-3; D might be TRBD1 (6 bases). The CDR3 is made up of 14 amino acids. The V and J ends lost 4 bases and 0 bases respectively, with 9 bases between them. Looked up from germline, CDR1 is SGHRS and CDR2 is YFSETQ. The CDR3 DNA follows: TGCGCCAGCAGCATCGGACAGAGCACAGATACGCAGTATTTT. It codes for CASSIGQSTDTQYF.

CDR3 in amino acids: CASSLQTGFTEAFF. Here the CDR3 DNA reads TGTGCCAGCAGTTTACAGACAGGGTTCACTGAAGCTTTCTTT. The gene calls are TRBV27 and TRBJ1-1, with 7 bases aligning to TRBD1. Germline values: CDR1 MNHEY, CDR2 SMNVEV (reference sequence). The trim removed 2 bases at V and 4 bases at J, leaving 4 bases unmatched. This CDR3 contains 14 residues.

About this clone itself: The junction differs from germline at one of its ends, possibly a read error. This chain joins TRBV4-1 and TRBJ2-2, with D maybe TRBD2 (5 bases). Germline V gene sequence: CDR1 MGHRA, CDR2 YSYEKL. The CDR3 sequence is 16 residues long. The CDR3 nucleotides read TGCGCCCGCAGCCGCCAGGACTTGGTGCACACCGGGGAGCTGTTTTTT. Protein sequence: CARSRQDLVHTGELFF.

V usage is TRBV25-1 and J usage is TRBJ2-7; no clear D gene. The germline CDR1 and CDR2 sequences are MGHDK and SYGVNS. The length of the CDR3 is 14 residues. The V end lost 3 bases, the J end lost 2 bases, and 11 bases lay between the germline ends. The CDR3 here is CASSESSNPYEQYF. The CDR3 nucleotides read TGTGCCAGCAGTGAGTCCTCCAACCCCTACGAGCAGTACTTC.

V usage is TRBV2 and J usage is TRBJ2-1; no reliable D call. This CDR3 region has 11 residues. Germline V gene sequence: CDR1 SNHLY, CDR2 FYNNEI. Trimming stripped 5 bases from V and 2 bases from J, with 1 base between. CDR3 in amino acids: CASSPYNEQFF. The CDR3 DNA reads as TGTGCCAGCAGTCCCTACAATGAGCAGTTCTTC.

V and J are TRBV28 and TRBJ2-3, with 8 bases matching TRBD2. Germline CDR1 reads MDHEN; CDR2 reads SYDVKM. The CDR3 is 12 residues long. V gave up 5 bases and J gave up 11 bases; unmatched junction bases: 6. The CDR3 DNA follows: TGTGCCAGCAGTACGGCCAGCGGGGGGCAGTATTTT. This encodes CASSTASGGQYF.

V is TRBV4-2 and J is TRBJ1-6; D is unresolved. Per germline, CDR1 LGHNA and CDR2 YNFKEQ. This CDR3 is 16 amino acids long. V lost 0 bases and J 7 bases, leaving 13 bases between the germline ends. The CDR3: CASSQDPTSRNSPLHF. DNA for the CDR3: TGTGCCAGCAGCCAAGATCCCACCTCCAGGAATTCACCCCTCCACTTT.

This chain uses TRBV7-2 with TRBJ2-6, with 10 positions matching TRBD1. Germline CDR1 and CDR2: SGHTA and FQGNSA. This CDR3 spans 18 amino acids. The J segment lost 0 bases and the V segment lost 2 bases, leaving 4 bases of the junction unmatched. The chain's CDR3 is CASSLPTGGDSGANVLTF. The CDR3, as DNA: TGTGCCAGCAGCTTACCGACAGGGGGCGACTCTGGGGCCAACGTCCTGACTTTC.

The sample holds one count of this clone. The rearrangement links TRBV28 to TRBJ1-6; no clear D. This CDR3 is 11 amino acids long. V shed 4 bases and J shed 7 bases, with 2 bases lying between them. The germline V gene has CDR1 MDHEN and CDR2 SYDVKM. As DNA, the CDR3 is TGTGCCAGCAGTTCAAATTCACCCCTCCACTTT. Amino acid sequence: CASSSNSPLHF.

CDR3 sequence (DNA): TGTGCCAGCAGCCCCACCTGGAGCTCCTACAATGAGCAGTTCTTC. Protein sequence: CASSPTWSSYNEQFF. The chain is built from TRBV7-8 and TRBJ2-1; the D is unclear. Per the germline V gene, CDR1 is SGHVS and CDR2 is FQNEAQ. The V and J ends lost 5 bases and 0 bases respectively, with 11 bases between them. The CDR3 loop spans 15 amino acids.

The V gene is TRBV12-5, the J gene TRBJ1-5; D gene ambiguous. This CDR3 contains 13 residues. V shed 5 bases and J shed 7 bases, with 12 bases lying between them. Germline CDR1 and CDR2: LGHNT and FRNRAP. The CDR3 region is CASGIHRQQPQHF. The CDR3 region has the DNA TGTGCTAGTGGTATCCATAGGCAGCAGCCCCAGCATTTT.